The 28 T cell receptor beta chains in this list originate from one sample, sequenced in a study of T cells in Graves' hyperthyroidism and ophthalmopathy. From RNA transcripts, TCR beta CDR3 regions were amplified. When the TCR CDR3 underwent first-round RT-PCR, the HTBI primer set was used. From the multiplex PCR reads, TCRdb called clonotypes with MiXCR, one entry per CDR3 protein. This sample has 93,000 or so distinct CDR3 sequences, with about 50% found just once. Material for sequencing was blood. The receptors derive from a man between 35 and 55 years old with Graves' hyperthyroidism.

In this sample, this clonotype turned up once. The conserved phenylalanine or tryptophan normally closing the CDR3 is absent here, so this likely arose from a read error. The rearrangement uses TRBV20-1 and TRBJ2-3, with D maybe TRBD2 (7 bases). This CDR3 spans 14 amino acids. Germline lookup yields CDR1 DFQATT and CDR2 SNEGSKA (reference sequence). The DNA for the CDR3 is TGCAGTGGTAGACGGGGGGCAGGAACAGATACGCAGTATCTT. Protein: CSGRRGAGTDTQYL.

The rearrangement joins TRBV10-3 to TRBJ2-1, with 9 bases identical to TRBD1. Germline CDR1 and CDR2: ENHRY and SYGVKD. The CDR3 has 13 residues. The V and J ends lost 2 bases and 10 bases, in that order; junction bases with no gene match: 3. The CDR3 DNA is TGTGCCATCAGTGAGACAGGGGGCCGGGAGCAGTTCTTC. It is translated as CAISETGGREQFF.

The gene calls are TRBV2 and TRBJ2-5, with D possibly being TRBD1 or TRBD2 (5 bases each). This CDR3 has 13 residues. Per germline, CDR1 SNHLY and CDR2 FYNNEI. V was trimmed by 2 bases and J by 3 bases, leaving 7 bases between them. CDR3 bases: TGTGCCAGCAGTGAAAGAGGGGAAGAGACCCAGTACTTC. It encodes CASSERGEETQYF.

The chain links TRBV7-9 to TRBJ1-1; 7 bases are shared with TRBD1. Germline CDR1 is SEHNR and CDR2 is FQNEAQ (reference sequence). The J segment lost 0 bases and the V segment lost 3 bases, leaving 10 bases of the junction unmatched. The CDR3 runs 17 residues. The chain's CDR3 is CASSLTGNLPVNTEAFF. The CDR3 DNA reads as TGTGCCAGCAGCTTGACAGGGAATCTTCCCGTGAACACTGAAGCTTTCTTT.

This sequence joins TRBV7-8 and TRBJ2-1; 8 bases align to TRBD2. This CDR3 spans 14 amino acids. The V gene end was trimmed by 4 bases and the J gene end by 7 bases; junction bases not matched to a gene: 6. CDR1 and CDR2 from the germline V gene are SGHVS and FQNEAQ. The CDR3 loop reads CASSYLGGRNEQFF. In DNA form, the CDR3 reads TGTGCCAGCAGCTACCTGGGCGGGAGGAATGAGCAGTTCTTC.

The V gene is TRBV2, the J gene TRBJ1-1; D is uncertain. Germline CDR1 reads SNHLY; CDR2 reads FYNNEI. The CDR3 is made up of 13 amino acids. V lost 6 bases to trimming and J lost 8 bases, with 16 bases between them. The CDR3 DNA sequence: TGTGCCAGCAGGCTAGCGGGGAACATCGAAGCTTTCTTT. The encoded protein is CASRLAGNIEAFF.

This clonotype was seen repeatedly, ten times or more. This rearrangement joins TRBV4-1 to TRBJ2-3, with D tentatively TRBD2 (5 bases). Germline assignment: CDR1 MGHRA and CDR2 YSYEKL. The ends were cut back, 1 base at V and 3 bases at J, with 14 bases in the middle. The CDR3 has 16 amino acids. CDR3 region: CASSQALALGTDTQYF. In DNA, the CDR3 is TGCGCCAGCAGCCAAGCCCTAGCCTTAGGTACAGATACGCAGTATTTT.

The chain links TRBV20-1 to TRBJ2-7; TRBD2 agrees at 7 bases. In germline, CDR1 is DFQATT, CDR2 SNEGSKA (reference sequence). The CDR3 is made up of 14 amino acids. The trim removed 3 bases at V and 11 bases at J, leaving 16 bases unmatched. CDR3 DNA: TGCAGTGCTAGGGGGGTTAGCGGGTGGAACTCGGAGTACTTC. Translation: CSARGVSGWNSEYF.

This clonotype was observed at least ten times. This sequence joins TRBV7-9 and TRBJ2-7; D perhaps matches TRBD1 (6 bases). Germline V CDR1 and CDR2: SEHNR, FQNEAQ (reference sequence). Trimming cost V 8 bases and J 2 bases, with 19 bases left between them. The CDR3 runs to 15 residues. The CDR3 region has the DNA TGTGCCAGCTCAGATCCGGGACAAAGGCCCTACGAGCAGTACTTC. As protein: CASSDPGQRPYEQYF.

J is TRBJ2-1 and V is TRBV11-2; D is perhaps TRBD2 (5 bases). This CDR3 is 14 amino acids long. V shed 6 bases and J shed 3 bases, with 12 bases lying between them. Germline V gene lookup returns CDR1 SGHAT and CDR2 FQNNGV. The CDR3 reads CASSPAGLYNEQFF. The CDR3 nucleotides read TGTGCCAGCAGTCCGGCGGGTCTCTACAATGAGCAGTTCTTC.

On this clonotype: Without the conserved terminal phenylalanine or tryptophan, this CDR3 likely stems from a read error. The DNA of the CDR3 is TGCGCCCGCAGTGAGTCGGGCCTTACACAGAACGGGGAGCTGTTTTCT. It encodes CARSESGLTQNGELFS. This rearrangement joins TRBV10-2 to TRBJ2-2; D uncertain. The V gene's germline CDR1 is WSHSY and CDR2 SAAADI. The CDR3 consists of 16 residues.

The V call is TRBV7-9, the J call TRBJ2-3; 7 nucleotides match TRBD1. Losses at the gene ends were 1 base for V and 11 bases for J; bases not matched to a gene: 12. The CDR3 length is 15 residues. Germline V gene sequence: CDR1 SEHNR, CDR2 FQNEAQ (reference sequence). In DNA form, the CDR3 reads TGTGCCAGCAGCTTAGGGACAGGAGATAGCAATGAGCAGTATTTT. This codes for CASSLGTGDSNEQYF.

The V gene is TRBV9, the J gene TRBJ2-5; tentatively, D is TRBD1 or TRBD2 (5 bases each). CDR3 size: 16 residues. V was cut by 0 bases and J by 5 bases, with 17 bases left in between. Germline CDR1 reads SGDLS; CDR2 reads YYNGEE. The CDR3: CASSVGGGLRGETQYF. The CDR3 nucleotides are TGTGCCAGCAGCGTAGGGGGCGGGTTGAGAGGTGAGACCCAGTACTTC. Full variable domain (outside the CDR3, taken from reference TRBV9 and TRBJ2-5): DSGVTQTPKHLITATGQRVTLRCSPRSGDLSVYWYQQSLDQGLQFLIQYYNGEERAKGNILERFSAQQFPDLHSELNLSSLELGDSALYFCASSVGGGLRGETQYFGPGTRLLVL.

This clonotype came up many times. The chain is built from TRBV20-1 and TRBJ1-1; tentative D call: TRBD1 (6 bases). This CDR3 contains 13 residues. The germline gives CDR1 DFQATT, CDR2 SNEGSKA (reference sequence). V was pared by 3 bases and J by 0 bases, with 8 bases between. This CDR3 is CSARGALNTEAFF. CDR3 DNA sequence: TGCAGTGCTAGGGGGGCCTTGAACACTGAAGCTTTCTTT.

Ten or more counts support this clonotype. The chain has TRBV5-1 and TRBJ2-3; TRBD2 matches 7 bases. The CDR3 runs to 14 residues. Germline V gene lookup returns CDR1 SGHRS and CDR2 YFSETQ. V dropped 6 bases and J dropped 3; count of bases not matched to a gene: 7. CDR3 in amino acids: CASTRAGTTDTQYF. The CDR3 DNA sequence: TGCGCCAGCACCAGAGCGGGGACGACAGATACGCAGTATTTT.

This clonotype was observed at least ten times. The chain joins TRBV6-5 to TRBJ1-2, with D possibly being TRBD1 (5 bases). This CDR3 spans 13 amino acids. Trimming pared 6 bases from V and 8 bases from J, leaving 16 bases between. Germline-derived CDR1 and CDR2 are MNHEY and SVGAGI. The CDR3 DNA follows: TGTGCCAGCAGCACGAGGGGCTCTGGAGGCTACACCTTC. Protein product: CASSTRGSGGYTF.

This clonotype has just one count. V gene TRBV20-1 combines with J gene TRBJ1-4, with TRBD1 identical over 8 bases. Losses at the gene ends were 3 bases for V and 7 bases for J; bases not matched to a gene: 13. The CDR3 length is 16 residues. Germline CDR1 reads DFQATT; CDR2 reads SNEGSKA (reference sequence). In DNA, the CDR3 is TGCAGTGCTAGCCAGGACAGGGAAGGAGGAGGTGAAAAACTGTTTTTT. Its protein is CSASQDREGGGEKLFF.

This clonotype was observed a handful of times. V gene TRBV6-1 combines with J gene TRBJ1-1, with 9 nucleotides matching TRBD1. Germline trimming cut 3 bases from V and 3 bases from J; bases unmatched to any gene: 8. The CDR3 spans 16 residues. Per germline, CDR1 MNHNS and CDR2 SASEGT. CDR3 residues: CASSEEVGTGYTEAFF. The CDR3 coding sequence is TGTGCCAGCAGTGAGGAGGTTGGGACAGGGTACACTGAAGCTTTCTTT.

This clonotype was recorded at least ten times. The V and J genes are TRBV11-2 and TRBJ2-1; TRBD1 is a possible D gene (5 bases). CDR1 and CDR2 from the germline V gene are SGHAT and FQNNGV. The V gene lost 4 bases and the J gene lost 3 bases, with 13 bases spanning the gap. The CDR3 runs to 15 residues. CDR3 sequence reads: CASSSVLDSYNEQFF. CDR3 DNA: TGTGCCAGCAGCTCCGTCTTAGACAGCTACAATGAGCAGTTCTTC.

V usage is TRBV29-1 and J usage is TRBJ1-2; D not certain. V gave up 8 bases and J gave up 2 bases, with 9 bases separating them. The CDR3 is made up of 11 amino acids. Germline CDR1 reads SQVTM; CDR2 reads ANQGSEA. For the CDR3, the DNA is TGCAGCTTTACAGAGAACTATGGCTACACCTTC. This gives the protein CSFTENYGYTF. The full variable domain, rest sourced from reference TRBV29-1 and TRBJ1-2, is SAVISQKPSRDICQRGTSLTIQCQVDSQVTMMFWYRQQPGQSLTLIATANQGSEATYESGFVIDKFPISRPNLTFSTLTVSNMSPEDSSIYLCSFTENYGYTFGSGTRLTVV.

V is TRBV2 and J is TRBJ1-1; 9 nucleotides align to TRBD1. Germline CDR1 SNHLY, CDR2 FYNNEI. CDR3 length equals 14 residues. V shed 6 bases, J shed 5 bases, and the junction held 7 bases outside the gene matches. CDR3 in amino acids: CASRGTGLGTEAFF. Here the CDR3 DNA reads TGTGCCAGCAGGGGGACAGGGTTGGGGACTGAAGCTTTCTTT.

This clonotype was seen at least ten times. This rearrangement joins TRBV28 to TRBJ1-2, with D possibly TRBD1 on 5 matching bases. V shed 6 bases and J shed 5 bases, with 16 bases lying between them. Per germline, CDR1 MDHEN and CDR2 SYDVKM. The CDR3 consists of 14 residues. CDR3 residues: CASRITGTGYGYTF. The CDR3, as DNA: TGTGCCAGCAGGATAACCGGGACCGGTTATGGCTACACCTTC.

At least ten counts were recorded for this clonotype. The rearrangement uses TRBV12-3 or TRBV12-4 and TRBJ1-1, with no clear D. This CDR3 comprises 12 residues. V was pared by 3 bases and J by 6 bases, with 8 bases between. The CDR3: CASSFVGSEAFF. CDR3 sequence (DNA): TGTGCCAGCAGTTTCGTGGGATCTGAAGCTTTCTTT.

This clonotype has a count of ten or more. The V and J genes are TRBV5-1 and TRBJ2-1, with 8 bases identical to TRBD2. CDR1 is SGHRS and CDR2 is YFSETQ in the germline V gene. V trimming: 2 bases; J trimming: 10 bases; junction bases outside the gene matches: 2. The CDR3 is made up of 12 amino acids. As DNA, the CDR3 is TGCGCCAGCAGCTTCCAGCGGGAGGAGCAGTTCTTC. Its translation is CASSFQREEQFF.

The chain combines TRBV29-1 with TRBJ1-5, with D uncertain. The CDR3 covers 17 residues. V was cut by 5 bases and J by 0 bases, with 20 bases left in between. Germline CDR1 reads SQVTM; CDR2 reads ANQGSEA. The CDR3 DNA reads TGCAGCGTTCTCGCAGCGGGGTCTACGTATAGCAATCAGCCCCAGCATTTT. This encodes CSVLAAGSTYSNQPQHF.

The rearrangement uses TRBV19 and TRBJ2-2; 9 bases map to TRBD1. The CDR3 consists of 17 residues. Germline CDR1 is LNHDA and CDR2 is SQIVND (reference sequence). Germline trimming cut 11 bases from V and 2 bases from J; bases unmatched to any gene: 15. The CDR3 DNA is TGTGCCTGGGGCCGACGCCGGGACAGGGTAAACACCGGGGAGCTGTTTTTT. This sequence encodes CAWGRRRDRVNTGELFF.

The chain couples TRBV19 to TRBJ2-1; D is undetermined. V gave up 4 bases and J gave up 8 bases, with 12 bases separating them. CDR1 and CDR2 from the germline V gene are LNHDA and SQIVND (reference sequence). This CDR3 spans 13 amino acids. The CDR3 sequence is CASSRLDGDEQFF. CDR3 nucleotide sequence: TGTGCCAGTAGTAGATTGGACGGTGATGAGCAGTTCTTC.

V is TRBV10-3 and J is TRBJ2-7; 14 bases are shared with TRBD2. The CDR3 consists of 15 residues. Trimming cost V 3 bases and J 6 bases; bases outside gene matches: 4. The germline V gene encodes CDR1 ENHRY and CDR2 SYGVKD. The CDR3 DNA sequence: TGTGCCATCAGTGAAAGACTAGCGGGGGGGGCCGAGCAGTACTTC. Translating gives CAISERLAGGAEQYF.